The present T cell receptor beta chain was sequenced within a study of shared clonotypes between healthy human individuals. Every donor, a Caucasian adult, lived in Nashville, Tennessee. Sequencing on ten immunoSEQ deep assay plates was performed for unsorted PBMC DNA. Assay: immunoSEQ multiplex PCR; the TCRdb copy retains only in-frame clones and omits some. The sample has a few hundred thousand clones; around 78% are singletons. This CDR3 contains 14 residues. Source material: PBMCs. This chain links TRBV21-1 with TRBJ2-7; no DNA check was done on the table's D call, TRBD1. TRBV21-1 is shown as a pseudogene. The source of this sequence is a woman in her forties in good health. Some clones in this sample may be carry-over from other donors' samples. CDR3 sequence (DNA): TGTGCCAGCAGCTCCGGGACAAAGGTCTACGAGCAGTACTTC. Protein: CASSSGTKVYEQYF.